This T cell receptor beta chain was captured in a study of cytomegalovirus exposure and HLA in healthy donors. Primers for the PCR totalled 60 Vbeta and 13 Jbeta. Assay used: immunoSEQ multiplex PCR; TCRdb lists only in-frame clones, some missing. The sample includes approximately 100,000 clones, roughly 71% of them seen just once. Germline assignment: CDR1 MGHDK and CDR2 SYGVNS. The CDR3 is 16 amino acids. After removal of 7 bases from V and 2 bases from J, the junction contained 4 bases not matched to a gene. Findings of the study overall: Researchers reported that a few CMV-associated chains were confirmed in vitro as CMV antigen-specific. The majority of CMV-associated TCR beta chains were reported as apparently HLA-restricted in a later analysis. The authors enumerated 180 or so TCR beta chains as linked to cytomegalovirus. What a later analysis reportedly showed was that an Asian-associated ancestry cluster had fewer N-insertions than the roughly 670-donor mean.

Regarding this clone: Its antigen is unknown.

The sequenced material came from PBMCs. J is TRBJ2-2 and V is TRBV25-1, with 13 nucleotides matching TRBD2. This receptor was taken from a man aged 40-49 years in good health and CMV-seropositive. In nucleotides, the CDR3 is TGTGCCAGCACCCGACTAGCGGGAGGAAACACCGGGGAGCTGTTTTTT. Translation gives CASTRLAGGNTGELFF.